What follows is one TCR beta chain and its context. Germline CDR1 and CDR2: SGDLS and YYNGEE. V shed 3 bases and J 2 bases; nucleotides not matched to a gene: 6. The CDR3 is 15 amino acids. These data come from a study of T cell changes during pregnancy in multiple sclerosis. The data were produced by immunoSEQ multiplex PCR, yet TCRdb's version contains in-frame clones alone and is incomplete. The data hold tens of thousands of clones, with more than 85% observed a single time. The sequences come from CD8+ T cells from peripheral blood mononuclear cells, collected before pregnancy. The sequence was obtained from a female donor with multiple sclerosis, enrolled in a pregnancy study. This chain joins TRBV9 and TRBJ1-1, with 8 bases fitting TRBD1. CDR3: CASSGPGTGNTEAFF. The CDR3 DNA sequence: TGTGCCAGCAGCGGCCCCGGGACAGGCAACACTGAAGCTTTCTTT. The full variable domain, rest sourced from reference TRBV9 and TRBJ1-1, is DSGVTQTPKHLITATGQRVTLRCSPRSGDLSVYWYQQSLDQGLQFLIQYYNGEERAKGNILERFSAQQFPDLHSELNLSSLELGDSALYFCASSGPGTGNTEAFFGQGTRLTVV.